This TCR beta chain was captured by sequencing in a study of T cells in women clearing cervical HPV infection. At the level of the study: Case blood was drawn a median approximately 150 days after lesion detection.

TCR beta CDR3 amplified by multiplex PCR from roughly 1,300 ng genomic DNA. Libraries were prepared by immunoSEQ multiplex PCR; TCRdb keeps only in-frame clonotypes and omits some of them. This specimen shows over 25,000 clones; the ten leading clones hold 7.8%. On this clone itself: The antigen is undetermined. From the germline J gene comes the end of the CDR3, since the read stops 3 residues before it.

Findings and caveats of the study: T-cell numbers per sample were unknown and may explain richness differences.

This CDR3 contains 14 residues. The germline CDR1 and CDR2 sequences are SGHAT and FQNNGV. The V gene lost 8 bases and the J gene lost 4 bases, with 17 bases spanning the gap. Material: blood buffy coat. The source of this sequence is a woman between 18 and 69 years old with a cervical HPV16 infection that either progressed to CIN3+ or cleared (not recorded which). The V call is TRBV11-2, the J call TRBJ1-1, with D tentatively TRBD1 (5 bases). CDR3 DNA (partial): TGTGCCAGCTCCGGAGGGGAAGGAGGCACTGAA. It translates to CASSGGEGGTE. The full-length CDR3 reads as CASSGGEGGTEAFF.